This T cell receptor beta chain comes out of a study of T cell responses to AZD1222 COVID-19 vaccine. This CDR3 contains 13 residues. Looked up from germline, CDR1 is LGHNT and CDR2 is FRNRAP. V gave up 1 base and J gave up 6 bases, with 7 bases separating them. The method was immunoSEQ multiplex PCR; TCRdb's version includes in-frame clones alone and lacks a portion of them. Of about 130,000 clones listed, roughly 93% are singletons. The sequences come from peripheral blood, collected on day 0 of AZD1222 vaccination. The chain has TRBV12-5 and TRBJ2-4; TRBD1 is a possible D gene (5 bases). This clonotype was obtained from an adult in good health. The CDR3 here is CASGLGGSNIQYF. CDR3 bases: TGTGCTAGTGGTTTGGGGGGCTCAAACATTCAGTACTTC.